One TCR beta chain is described in this entry. What it binds is not known. These data originate in a study of shared clonotypes between healthy human individuals. In the study overall: Ranging from 18 to 49 in age, donors were a couple of women and a few men. Study-level findings and limits: Across a handful of donors, naive CD4 shared around 5.4%, naive CD8 less than 4%, memory CD4 2% to 2.5%, memory CD8 roughly 0.37%.

In the naive CD8 group, cells lacked CD45RO and were positively selected for CCR7, so terminally differentiated effector memory CD45RA+ cells were left out. Data came from immunoSEQ multiplex PCR; TCRdb stores just in-frame clones and leaves some out. The table includes roughly 2 million clones, around 96% detected once. CDR3 length equals 15 residues. V was trimmed by 2 bases and J by 4 bases, leaving 14 bases between them. The germline V gene has CDR1 SGDLS and CDR2 YYNGEE. The genes are TRBV9 and TRBJ2-3; D remains unclear. The sample consisted of naive CD8+ T cells sorted from blood. The sequence was collected from a man aged 18 to 30 in good health. The CDR3 DNA reads as TGTGCCAGCAGCGTTGAACCCTCCCTCCCAGATACGCAGTATTTT. This codes for CASSVEPSLPDTQYF. Complete variable domain (other parts from reference TRBV9 and TRBJ2-3): DSGVTQTPKHLITATGQRVTLRCSPRSGDLSVYWYQQSLDQGLQFLIQYYNGEERAKGNILERFSAQQFPDLHSELNLSSLELGDSALYFCASSVEPSLPDTQYFGPGTRLTVL.